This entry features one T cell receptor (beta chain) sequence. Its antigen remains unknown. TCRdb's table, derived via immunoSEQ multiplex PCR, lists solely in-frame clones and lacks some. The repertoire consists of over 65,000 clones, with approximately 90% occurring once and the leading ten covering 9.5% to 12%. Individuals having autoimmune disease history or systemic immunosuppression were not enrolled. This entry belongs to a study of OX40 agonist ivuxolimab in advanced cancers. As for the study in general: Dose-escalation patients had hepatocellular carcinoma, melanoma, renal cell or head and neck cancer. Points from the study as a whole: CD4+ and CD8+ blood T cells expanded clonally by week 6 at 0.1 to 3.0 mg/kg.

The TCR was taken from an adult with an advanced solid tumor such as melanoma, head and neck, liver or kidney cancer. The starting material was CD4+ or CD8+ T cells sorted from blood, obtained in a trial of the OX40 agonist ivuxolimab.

For the CDR3, the DNA is TGCGCCAGCAGCCTGACTCCACAACCGGAGCGTTTCACAGATACGCAGTATTTT. It encodes CASSLTPQPERFTDTQYF. The rearrangement uses TRBV5-1 and TRBJ2-3, with D uncertain. CDR1 and CDR2 (germline): SGHRS, YFSETQ. The length of the CDR3 is 18 residues. V was pared by 4 bases and J by 2 bases, with 23 bases between.